This is a list of T cell receptor beta chains from one sample in a study of graft-versus-host responses after intestinal transplantation. Repertoires were generated with immunoSEQ multiplex PCR, while TCRdb's copy carries only in-frame clones and drops some. This table holds 100,000 or so clones, more than 85% found once. Which antigens these TCRs recognize remains unknown. Sequencing was performed on unstimulated CD4+ T cells sorted from spleen or lymph node cells, taken before intestinal transplant. These receptors all come from a human donor who received an intestinal transplant. Both conserved end residues are part of each CDR3. A D gene is named only where the DNA matches it firmly. The listing skips clone size in some rows; elsewhere it reads once, few, many or a size class.

CDR3aa,abundance,d_gene,v_gene,j_gene
CASSWTWTGGNYGYTF,once,TRBD1,TRBV5-6,TRBJ1-2
CSVVQGFTDTQYF,once,NA,TRBV29-1,TRBJ2-3
CASSPSRGNRGLQETQYF,NA,TRBD1,TRBV4-1,TRBJ2-5
CASSLSTANYGYTF,NA,NA,TRBV6-6,TRBJ1-2
CASSYLAGRETQYF,NA,NA,TRBV6-5,TRBJ2-5
CASSQWTSGGFYEQYF,NA,TRBD2,TRBV7-2,TRBJ2-7
CAWSVSTGAKNIQYF,once,NA,TRBV30,TRBJ2-4
CASSLARLAGDNEQFF,NA,TRBD2,TRBV7-8,TRBJ2-1
CAWSHPGQGAGGYTF,NA,TRBD1,TRBV30,TRBJ1-2
CASSQDAQLNEKLFF,few,NA,TRBV4-1,TRBJ1-4
CASRGVGEKLFF,NA,NA,TRBV4-1,TRBJ1-4
CASSTLDRDTEAFF,NA,TRBD1,TRBV6-5,TRBJ1-1
CASSLGRQRGNSPLHF,NA,NA,TRBV5-6,TRBJ1-6
CSVETGTGGSYEQYF,NA,TRBD1,TRBV29-1,TRBJ2-7
CASGLVLGQGGGNQPQHF,NA,TRBD1,TRBV12-5,TRBJ1-5
CASSLPGTGAYEQYF,few,TRBD1,TRBV5-6,TRBJ2-7
CAWQKFRTSGGFYEQYF,NA,TRBD2,TRBV30,TRBJ2-7
CARYLDGYSNQPQHF,once,NA,TRBV5-3,TRBJ1-5
CASRPLGQGEVGYTF,NA,TRBD1,TRBV6-5,TRBJ1-2
CAGAAGTNEKLFF,NA,NA,TRBV14,TRBJ1-4
CASSFETGANTEAFF,NA,TRBD1,TRBV5-1,TRBJ1-1
CASSIDTGVNTGELFF,NA,TRBD1,TRBV19,TRBJ2-2
CASSLAGGRTEAFF,NA,NA,TRBV5-1,TRBJ1-1
CASSQGSWSYNEQFF,NA,NA,TRBV7-9,TRBJ2-1
CASSPRAESAYEQYF,NA,NA,TRBV18,TRBJ2-7
CASSWAGPGGECGYTF,NA,NA,TRBV21-1,TRBJ1-2
CASRDRNNSPLHF,NA,TRBD1,TRBV6-1,TRBJ1-6
CASLPETEETQYF,once,NA,TRBV27,TRBJ2-5
CASGQGWSGYTF,NA,NA,TRBV11-3,TRBJ1-2
CASSLGGDRGHNGNQPQHF,NA,TRBD1,TRBV5-6,TRBJ1-5
CASSSIQEFSYEQYF,NA,NA,TRBV5-6,TRBJ2-7
CASSFHSNQPQHF,NA,NA,TRBV5-6,TRBJ1-5
CASSSASGGPSRTDTQYF,NA,TRBD2,TRBV7-8,TRBJ2-3
CSVGQGKAYEQYF,NA,TRBD1,TRBV29-1,TRBJ2-7
CASSASKAGAYEQYF,once,TRBD2,TRBV27,TRBJ2-7
CASSQVGSGGRVGFYNEQFF,NA,NA,TRBV4-1,TRBJ2-1
CSARVHEQYF,NA,NA,TRBV20-1,TRBJ2-7
CASSLAGGGETQYF,NA,TRBD1,TRBV28,TRBJ2-5
CAWSGQGTGNQPQHF,NA,TRBD1,TRBV30,TRBJ1-5
CASSSRDRNYGYTF,NA,TRBD1,TRBV27,TRBJ1-2
CASSLDRREAYEQYF,NA,NA,TRBV6-5,TRBJ2-7
CASSPSLTSGVRNEQFF,NA,TRBD2,TRBV7-3,TRBJ2-1
CASSTSGSVDTQYF,NA,TRBD2,TRBV10-1,TRBJ2-3
CASSSVWTGELFF,NA,NA,TRBV5-4,TRBJ2-2
CATSSSRRGNSPLHF,once,NA,TRBV15,TRBJ1-6